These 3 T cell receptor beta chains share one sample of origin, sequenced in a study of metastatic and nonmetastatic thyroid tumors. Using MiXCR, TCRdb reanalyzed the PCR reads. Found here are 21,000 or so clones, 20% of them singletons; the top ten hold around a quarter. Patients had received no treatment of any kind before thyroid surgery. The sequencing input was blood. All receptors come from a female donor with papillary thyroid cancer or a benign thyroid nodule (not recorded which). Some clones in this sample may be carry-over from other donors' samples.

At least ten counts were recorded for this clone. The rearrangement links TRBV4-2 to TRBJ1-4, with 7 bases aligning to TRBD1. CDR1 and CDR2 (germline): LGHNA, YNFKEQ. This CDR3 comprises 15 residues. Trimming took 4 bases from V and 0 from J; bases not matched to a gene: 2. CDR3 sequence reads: CASSPTGATNEKLFF. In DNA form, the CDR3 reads TGTGCCAGCAGCCCTACAGGGGCAACTAATGAAAAACTGTTTTTT.

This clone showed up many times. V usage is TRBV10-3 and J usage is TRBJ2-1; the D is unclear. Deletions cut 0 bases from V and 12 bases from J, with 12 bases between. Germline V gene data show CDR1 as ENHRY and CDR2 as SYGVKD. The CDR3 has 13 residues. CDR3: CAISESIELGQFF. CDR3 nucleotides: TGTGCCATCAGTGAGTCGATAGAGTTAGGGCAGTTCTTC.

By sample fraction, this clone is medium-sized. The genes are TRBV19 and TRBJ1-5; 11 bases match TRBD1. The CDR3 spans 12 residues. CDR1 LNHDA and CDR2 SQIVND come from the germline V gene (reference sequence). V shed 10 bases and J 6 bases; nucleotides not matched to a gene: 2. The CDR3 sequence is CATGQGAQPQHF. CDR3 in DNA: TGTGCCACCGGACAGGGGGCTCAGCCCCAGCATTTT.